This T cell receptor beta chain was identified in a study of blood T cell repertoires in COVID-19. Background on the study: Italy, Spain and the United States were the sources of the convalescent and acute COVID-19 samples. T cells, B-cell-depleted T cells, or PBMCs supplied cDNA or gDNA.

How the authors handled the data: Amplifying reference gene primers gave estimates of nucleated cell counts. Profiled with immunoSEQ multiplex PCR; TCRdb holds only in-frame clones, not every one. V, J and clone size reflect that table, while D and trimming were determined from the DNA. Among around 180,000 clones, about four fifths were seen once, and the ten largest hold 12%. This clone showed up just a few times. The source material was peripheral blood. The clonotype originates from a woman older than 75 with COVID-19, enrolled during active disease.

CDR3 sequence: CAISDRTSGRGEQYF. CDR3 bases: TGTGCCATCAGCGACCGGACTAGCGGGAGGGGCGAGCAGTACTTC. This rearrangement joins TRBV10-3 to TRBJ2-7, with 15 bases aligning to TRBD2. The ends lost 6 bases at V and 6 bases at J; junction bases unmatched: 6. The germline V gene has CDR1 ENHRY and CDR2 SYGVKD. This CDR3 has 15 amino acids.